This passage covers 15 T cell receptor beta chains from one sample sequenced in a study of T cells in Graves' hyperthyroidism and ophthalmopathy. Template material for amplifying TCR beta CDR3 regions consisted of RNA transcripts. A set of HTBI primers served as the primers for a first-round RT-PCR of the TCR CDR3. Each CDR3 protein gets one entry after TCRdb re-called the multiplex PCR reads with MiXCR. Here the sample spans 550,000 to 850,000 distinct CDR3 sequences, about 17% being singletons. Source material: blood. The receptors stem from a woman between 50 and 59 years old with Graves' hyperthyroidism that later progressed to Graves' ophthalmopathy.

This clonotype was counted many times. The CDR3 DNA is TGTGCCAGCAGACCTAGGGACAGGGCTTTATCACCCCTCCACTTT. This translates into CASRPRDRALSPLHF. The chain combines TRBV11-2 with TRBJ1-6, with 9 bases lining up with TRBD1. V shed 6 bases, J shed 10 bases, and the junction held 10 bases outside the gene matches. CDR1 is SGHAT, CDR2 FQNNGV, per germline. The CDR3 extends over 15 amino acids.

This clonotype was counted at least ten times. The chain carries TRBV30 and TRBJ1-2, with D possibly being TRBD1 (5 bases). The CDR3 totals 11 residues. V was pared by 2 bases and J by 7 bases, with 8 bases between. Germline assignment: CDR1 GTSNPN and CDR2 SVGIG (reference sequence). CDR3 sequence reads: CAWSLGLGYTF. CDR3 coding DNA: TGTGCCTGGAGTTTGGGGCTTGGCTACACCTTC. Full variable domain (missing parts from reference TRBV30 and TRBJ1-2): SQTIHQWPATLVQPVGSPLSLECTVEGTSNPNLYWYRQAAGRGLQLLFYSVGIGQISSEVPQNLSASRPQDRQFILSSKKLLLSDSGFYLCAWSLGLGYTFGSGTRLTVV.

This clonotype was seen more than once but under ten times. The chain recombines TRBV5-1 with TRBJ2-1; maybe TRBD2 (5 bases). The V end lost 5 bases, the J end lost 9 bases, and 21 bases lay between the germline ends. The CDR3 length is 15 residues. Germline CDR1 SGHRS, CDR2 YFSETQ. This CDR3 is CASSLPGPDEGEQFF. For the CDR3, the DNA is TGCGCCAGCAGTCTCCCTGGCCCGGACGAGGGTGAGCAGTTCTTC.

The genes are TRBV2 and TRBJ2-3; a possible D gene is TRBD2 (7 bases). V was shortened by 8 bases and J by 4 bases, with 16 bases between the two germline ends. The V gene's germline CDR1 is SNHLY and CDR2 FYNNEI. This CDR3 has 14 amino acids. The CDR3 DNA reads TGTGCCAGCGGAGGGGGGGGGCGGGCAGATACGCAGTATTTT. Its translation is CASGGGGRADTQYF.

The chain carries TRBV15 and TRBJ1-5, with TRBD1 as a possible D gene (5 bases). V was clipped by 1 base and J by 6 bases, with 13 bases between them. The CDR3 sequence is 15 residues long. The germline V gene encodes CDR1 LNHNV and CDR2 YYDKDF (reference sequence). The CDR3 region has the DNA TGTGCCACCAGCAGAGCCCTTCCCAGGGTTCAGCCCCAGCATTTT. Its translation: CATSRALPRVQPQHF.

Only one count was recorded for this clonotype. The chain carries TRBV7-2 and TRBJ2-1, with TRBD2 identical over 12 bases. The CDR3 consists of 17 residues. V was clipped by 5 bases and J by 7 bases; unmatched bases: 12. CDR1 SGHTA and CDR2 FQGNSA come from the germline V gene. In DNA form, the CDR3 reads TGTGCCAGCAGCCGGTTTGTGACTAGCGGGAGCATGAATGAGCAGTTCTTC. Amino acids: CASSRFVTSGSMNEQFF.

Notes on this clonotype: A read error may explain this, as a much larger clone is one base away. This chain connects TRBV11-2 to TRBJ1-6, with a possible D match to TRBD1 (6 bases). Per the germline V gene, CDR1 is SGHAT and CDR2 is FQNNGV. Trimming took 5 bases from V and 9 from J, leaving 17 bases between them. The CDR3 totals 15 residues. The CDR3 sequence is CASSRDTGESSPLHF. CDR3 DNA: TGTGCCAGCAGCCGGGACACCGGGGAAAGTTCACCCCTCCACTTT.

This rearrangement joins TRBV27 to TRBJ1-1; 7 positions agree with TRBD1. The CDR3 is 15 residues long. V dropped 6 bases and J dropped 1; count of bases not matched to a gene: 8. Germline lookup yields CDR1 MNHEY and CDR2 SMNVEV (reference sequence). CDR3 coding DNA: TGTGCCAGCAGCCGATCCGGGACAGCGAACACTGAAGCTTTCTTT. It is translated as CASSRSGTANTEAFF.

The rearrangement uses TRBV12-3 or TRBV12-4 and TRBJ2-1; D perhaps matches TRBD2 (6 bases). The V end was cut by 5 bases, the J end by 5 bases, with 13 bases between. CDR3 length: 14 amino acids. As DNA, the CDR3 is TGTGCCAGCAGTCCCCTTCGGGGGAACAATGAGCAGTTCTTC. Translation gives CASSPLRGNNEQFF.

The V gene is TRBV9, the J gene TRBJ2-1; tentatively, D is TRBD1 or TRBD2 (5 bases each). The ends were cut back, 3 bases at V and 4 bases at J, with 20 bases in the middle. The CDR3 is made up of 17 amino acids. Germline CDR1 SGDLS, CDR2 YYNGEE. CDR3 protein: CASSAVPPGTTYNEQFF. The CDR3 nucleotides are TGTGCCAGCAGCGCGGTCCCCCCCGGGACCACGTACAATGAGCAGTTCTTC.

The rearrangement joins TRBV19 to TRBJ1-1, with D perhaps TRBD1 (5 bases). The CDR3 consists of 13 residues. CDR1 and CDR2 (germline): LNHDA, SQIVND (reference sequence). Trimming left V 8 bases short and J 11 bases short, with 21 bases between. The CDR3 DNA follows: TGTGCCAGTCAGTACGCGAGGGGCGTGGACGCTTTCTTT. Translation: CASQYARGVDAFF. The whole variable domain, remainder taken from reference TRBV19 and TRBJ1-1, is DGGITQSPKYLFRKEGQNVTLSCEQNLNHDAMYWYRQDPGQGLRLIYYSQIVNDFQKGDIAEGYSVSREKKESFPLTVTSAQKNPTAFYLCASQYARGVDAFFGQGTRLTVV.

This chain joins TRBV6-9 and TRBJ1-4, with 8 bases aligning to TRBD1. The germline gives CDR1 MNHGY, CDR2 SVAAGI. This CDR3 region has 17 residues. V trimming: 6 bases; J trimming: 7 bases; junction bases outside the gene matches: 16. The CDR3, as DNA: TGTGCCAGCAGCCCCGAACAACGAGGACAGGGTCGTGAAAAACTGTTTTTT. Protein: CASSPEQRGQGREKLFF.

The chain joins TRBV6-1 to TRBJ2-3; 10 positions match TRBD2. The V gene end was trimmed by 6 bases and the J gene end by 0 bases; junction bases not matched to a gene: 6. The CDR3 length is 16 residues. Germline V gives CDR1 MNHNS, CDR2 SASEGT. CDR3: CASRLGAGGSTDTQYF. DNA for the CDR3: TGTGCCAGCAGGCTGGGAGCGGGGGGGAGCACAGATACGCAGTATTTT.

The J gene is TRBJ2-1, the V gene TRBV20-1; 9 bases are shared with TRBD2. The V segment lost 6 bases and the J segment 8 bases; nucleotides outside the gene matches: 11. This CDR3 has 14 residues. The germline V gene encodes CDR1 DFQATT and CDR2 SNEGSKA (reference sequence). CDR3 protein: CSATRGRGGDEQFF. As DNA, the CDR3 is TGCAGTGCCACCCGCGGGCGGGGGGGCGATGAGCAGTTCTTC.

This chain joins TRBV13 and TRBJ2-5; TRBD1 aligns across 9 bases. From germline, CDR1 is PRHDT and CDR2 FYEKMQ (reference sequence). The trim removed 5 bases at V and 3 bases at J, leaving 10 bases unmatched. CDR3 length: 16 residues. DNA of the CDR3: TGTGCCAGCAGCCCGGGACAGGGCATGGGTGAAGAGACCCAGTACTTC. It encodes CASSPGQGMGEETQYF. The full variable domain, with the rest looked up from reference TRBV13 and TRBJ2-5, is AAGVIQSPRHLIKEKRETATLKCYPIPRHDTVYWYQQGPGQDPQFLISFYEKMQSDKGSIPDRFSAQQFSDYHSELNMSSLELGDSALYFCASSPGQGMGEETQYFGPGTRLLVL.